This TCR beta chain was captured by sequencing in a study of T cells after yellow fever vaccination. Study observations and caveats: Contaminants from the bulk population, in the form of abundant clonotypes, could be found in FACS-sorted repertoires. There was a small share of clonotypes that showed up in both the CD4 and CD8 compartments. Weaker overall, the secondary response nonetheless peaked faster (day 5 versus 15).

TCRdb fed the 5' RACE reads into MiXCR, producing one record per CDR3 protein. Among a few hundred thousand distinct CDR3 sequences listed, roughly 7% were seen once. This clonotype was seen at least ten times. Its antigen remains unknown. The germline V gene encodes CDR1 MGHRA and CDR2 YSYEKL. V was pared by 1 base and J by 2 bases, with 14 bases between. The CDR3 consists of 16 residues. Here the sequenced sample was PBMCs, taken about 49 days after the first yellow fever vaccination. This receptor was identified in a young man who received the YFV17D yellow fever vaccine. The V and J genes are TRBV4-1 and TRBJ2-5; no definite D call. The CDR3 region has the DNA TGCGCCAGCAGCCAAGGTCTGTCAGGTCATCAAGAGACCCAGTACTTC. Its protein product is CASSQGLSGHQETQYF.